This T cell receptor beta chain was found in a study of T cell responses to AZD1222 COVID-19 vaccine. Findings of the study overall: Sampled repertoires all dated from after the peak T cell response. In a largely white British group with more females than males, clonal diversity was possibly underestimated. Among those given AZD1222, only 5 to 7 were seropositive at baseline.

TCRdb's copy holds only in-frame clones and misses some; the assay was immunoSEQ multiplex PCR. The table includes roughly 200,000 clones, around nine tenths detected once. Points on this clone: Its target is unknown.

V shed 6 bases and J shed 2 bases, with 9 bases lying between them. CDR1 is MNHEY, CDR2 SVGEGT, per germline. The CDR3 loop spans 13 amino acids. The sequenced sample was peripheral blood, obtained 28 days after the second dose of the MenACWY control vaccine. This TCR was recovered from an adult who received the MenACWY meningococcal vaccine as a control. This chain joins TRBV6-2 or TRBV6-3 and TRBJ2-3; D unclear. Here the CDR3 DNA reads TGTGCCAGCAGCCCTTGGTCCACAGATACGCAGTATTTT. This encodes CASSPWSTDTQYF.